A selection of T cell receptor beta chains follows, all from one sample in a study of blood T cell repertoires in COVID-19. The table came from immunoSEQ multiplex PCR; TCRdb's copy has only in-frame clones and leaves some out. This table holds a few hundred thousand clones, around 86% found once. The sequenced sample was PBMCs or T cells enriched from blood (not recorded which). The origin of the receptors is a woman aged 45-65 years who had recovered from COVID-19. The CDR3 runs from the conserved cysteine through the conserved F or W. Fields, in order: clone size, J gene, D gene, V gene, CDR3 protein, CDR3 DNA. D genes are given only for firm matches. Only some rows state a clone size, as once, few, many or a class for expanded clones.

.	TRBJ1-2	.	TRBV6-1	CASSDGGGYGYTF	TGTGCCAGCAGTGACGGGGGAGGGTATGGCTACACCTTC
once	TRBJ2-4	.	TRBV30	CAWSSRQSPLAKNIQYF	TGTGCCTGGAGCTCGCGGCAGAGCCCACTAGCCAAAAACATTCAGTACTTC
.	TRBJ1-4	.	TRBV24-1	CATAGHLGVGEKLFF	TGTGCCACCGCCGGTCATCTAGGGGTAGGAGAAAAACTGTTTTTT
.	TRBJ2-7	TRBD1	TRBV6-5	CASRLYRTGVYEQYF	TGTGCCAGCAGACTCTACAGGACAGGGGTCTACGAGCAGTACTTC
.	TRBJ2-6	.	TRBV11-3	CASSLRGRAGANVLTF	TGTGCCAGCAGCCTCAGGGGCCGAGCTGGGGCCAACGTCCTGACTTTC
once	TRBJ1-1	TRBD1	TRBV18	CASSPGHRGSPGTEAFF	TGTGCCAGCTCACCCGGGCACAGGGGGTCTCCCGGGACTGAAGCTTTCTTT
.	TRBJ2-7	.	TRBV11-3	CASSLETGYEQYF	TGTGCCAGCAGCTTAGAGACAGGCTACGAGCAGTACTTC
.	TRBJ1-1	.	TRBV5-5	CASSVDRLNTEAFF	TGTGCCAGCAGCGTCGACAGGCTGAACACTGAAGCTTTCTTT
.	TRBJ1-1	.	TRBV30	CAWSPGAGTEAFF	TGTGCCTGGAGTCCAGGGGCAGGCACTGAAGCTTTCTTT
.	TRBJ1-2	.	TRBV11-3	CASSLRGQNYGYTF	TGTGCCAGCAGCTTACGAGGACAGAACTATGGCTACACCTTC
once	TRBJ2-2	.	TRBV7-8	CASSLVRGAANTGELFF	TGTGCCAGCAGCTTAGTGCGGGGCGCGGCGAACACCGGGGAGCTGTTTTTT
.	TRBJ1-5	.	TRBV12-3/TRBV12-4	CASSTQGNQPQHF	TGTGCCAGCAGTACACAGGGAAATCAGCCCCAGCATTTT
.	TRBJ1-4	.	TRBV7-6	CASSLVIRRGVEKLFF	TGTGCCAGCAGCTTAGTTATACGACGCGGGGTAGAAAAACTGTTTTTT
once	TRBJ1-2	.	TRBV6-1	CASSEDQANYGYTF	TGTGCCAGCAGTGAGGATCAGGCTAACTATGGCTACACCTTC
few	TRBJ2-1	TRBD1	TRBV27	CASSSDRGGEHNEQFF	TGTGCCAGCAGTTCCGACAGGGGAGGCGAACACAATGAGCAGTTCTTC